This T cell receptor (beta chain) was documented in a study of T cells expressing NK-cell markers. The CDR3 sequence is 15 residues long. No DNA is given; TCRdb re-called the 5' RACE reads and lists each CDR3 protein once. The specimen's table records approximately 420,000 distinct CDR3 sequences. This TCR was recovered from a woman aged 45-65 years in good health. The J gene is TRBJ2-7, the V gene TRBV12-3 or TRBV12-4; TCRdb names TRBD1, which stays unverified in the absence of DNA. The sample was blood T cells: a sorted CD56 or NKG2C T cell subset, CD4+ or CD8+ T cells, or bulk PBMC T cells (not recorded which). The CDR3 spells CASSSPGPPFYEQYF.